This T cell receptor (beta chain) was identified in a study of a mutant IDH1 vaccine in newly diagnosed glioma. On the study more broadly: The patients were given eight vaccinations, one each in weeks 1, 3, 5, 7, 11, 15, 19 and 23. Once 4-6 weeks had passed after radiotherapy alone, vaccination started, or it started with temozolomide cycles. Study observations and caveats: Immune responses induced by vaccination arose in just under 95% of the patients.

The table lists this clone with a few counts. No antigen is known for it. Using immunoSEQ multiplex PCR, the repertoire was profiled, and TCRdb retains in-frame clones only, with some absent. The sample has fewer than 65,000 clones, about four fifths seen once; the top ten hold about 6%. Time point here: week 11, during vaccination. Vaccine doses each comprised 300 ug of mutant IDH1 20-mer peptide, with topical imiquimod. V was pared by 3 bases and J by 0 bases, with 6 bases between. Germline V gene sequence: CDR1 SNHLY, CDR2 FYNNEI. CDR3 length equals 14 residues. V is TRBV2 and J is TRBJ1-5; D is unresolved. The sequence came from a man aged 50 to 60 with glioma. Source: PBMCs, taken from a glioma patient whose treatment included an IDH1 peptide vaccine. CDR3 DNA sequence: TGTGCCAGCAGTGACATAAATAGCAATCAGCCCCAGCATTTT. It codes for CASSDINSNQPQHF.